These 17 T cell receptor beta chains share one sample of origin, sequenced in a study of T cells in localized non-small cell lung cancer. Produced via immunoSEQ multiplex PCR; TCRdb's table is partial and in-frame only. The table records about 25,000 clones, about 86% of them present only once. The sample here was peripheral blood, taken before any cancer treatment. The receptors were gathered from a female donor of 60 years or more with stage I lung adenocarcinoma.

The chain carries TRBV5-5 and TRBJ1-1, with unresolved D. Trimming left V 1 base short and J 2 bases short, with 6 bases between. Per the germline V gene, CDR1 is SGHKS and CDR2 is YYEKEE (reference sequence). The length of the CDR3 is 13 residues. The CDR3 loop reads CASSLKSNTEAFF. DNA of the CDR3: TGTGCCAGCAGCTTGAAGTCCAACACTGAAGCTTTCTTT.

The CDR3 nucleotides are TGTGCCAGCAGCAAGAGCCCGACAGTGGACTATGGCTACACCTTC. Its protein is CASSKSPTVDYGYTF. This chain joins TRBV5-6 and TRBJ1-2, with D possibly TRBD1 on 5 matching bases. The CDR3 consists of 15 residues. V lost 4 bases and J lost 3, with 16 bases in between. CDR1 and CDR2 (germline): SGHDT, YYEEEE.

This chain joins TRBV7-9 and TRBJ2-7, with D perhaps matching TRBD2 (6 bases). V was clipped by 5 bases and J by 4 bases, with 18 bases between them. This CDR3 has 15 residues. The germline V gene encodes CDR1 SEHNR and CDR2 FQNEAQ (reference sequence). In nucleotides, the CDR3 is TGTGCCAGCAGCCCGGGGGTAGCGGATATTTACGAGCAGTACTTC. Its protein is CASSPGVADIYEQYF.

The chain combines TRBV11-3 with TRBJ2-5, with TRBD2 identical over 16 bases. The CDR3 is made up of 17 amino acids. J gave up 4 bases and V 1 base, and 3 bases lay outside the gene matches. CDR1 and CDR2 from the germline V gene are SGHNT and YENEEA. CDR3 bases: TGTGCCAGCAGCTTAGGTGGGACTAGCGGGAGGGGAGAGACCCAGTACTTC. Amino acid sequence: CASSLGGTSGRGETQYF.

The rearrangement links TRBV28 to TRBJ1-1; no clear D. Germline lookup yields CDR1 MDHEN and CDR2 SYDVKM. V shed 6 bases and J shed 7 bases, with 9 bases lying between them. CDR3 size: 11 residues. CDR3: CASRNRNEAFF. The CDR3 DNA reads as TGTGCCAGCAGGAACAGAAATGAAGCTTTCTTT.

The gene calls are TRBV30 and TRBJ2-1, with 9 bases aligning to TRBD2. Germline CDR1 and CDR2: GTSNPN and SVGIG (reference sequence). The V segment lost 0 bases and the J segment 8 bases; nucleotides outside the gene matches: 14. This CDR3 has 17 amino acids. The CDR3 DNA is TGTGCCTGGAGTGTACCGTCACTGGGCGGGAGGGCCGATGAGCAGTTCTTC. The encoded protein is CAWSVPSLGGRADEQFF.

The chain employs TRBV30 and TRBJ1-2; D remains unclear. Germline V gene sequence: CDR1 GTSNPN, CDR2 SVGIG (reference sequence). The CDR3 consists of 13 residues. Trimming stripped 0 bases from V and 8 bases from J, with 13 bases between. CDR3 residues: CAWSVLGGRGYTF. CDR3 coding DNA: TGTGCCTGGAGTGTACTGGGAGGACGGGGCTACACCTTC.

The V call is TRBV18, the J call TRBJ2-2, with D possibly matching TRBD2 (7 bases). Trimming shortened V by 0 bases and J by 5 bases, and 19 bases separated the two germline ends. CDR3 length equals 18 residues. The germline V gene encodes CDR1 KGHSH and CDR2 LQKENI. DNA for the CDR3: TGTGCCAGCTCACCACCGACGGGGGGCGCGTCGAGAACCGGGGAGCTGTTTTTT. Its protein is CASSPPTGGASRTGELFF.

The V gene is TRBV6-1, the J gene TRBJ2-1, with D perhaps matching TRBD1 (5 bases). The length of the CDR3 is 15 residues. The V end lost 6 bases, the J end lost 0 bases, and 12 bases lay between the germline ends. CDR1 and CDR2 (germline): MNHNS, SASEGT. The CDR3 protein is CASRGETVSYNEQFF. The DNA of the CDR3 is TGTGCCAGCAGGGGCGAGACAGTCTCCTACAATGAGCAGTTCTTC.

The CDR3 region has the DNA TGTGCCAGCAGGGAGACTAGCGGGTTCTTCAATGAGCAGTTCTTC. Amino acid sequence: CASRETSGFFNEQFF. This chain links TRBV6-5 with TRBJ2-1; 10 nucleotides line up with TRBD2. V shed 6 bases and J 6 bases; nucleotides not matched to a gene: 8. Germline V lookup: CDR1 MNHEY, CDR2 SVGAGI. CDR3 length equals 15 residues.

This clone was detected once. V is TRBV5-5 and J is TRBJ2-5; D possibly matches TRBD1 or TRBD2 (5 bases each). V was trimmed by 3 bases and J by 0 bases, leaving 15 bases between them. CDR1 and CDR2 from the germline V gene are SGHKS and YYEKEE (reference sequence). The length of the CDR3 is 16 residues. The CDR3 DNA sequence: TGTGCCAGCAGCTATTCCGGGACCCCAAACCAAGAGACCCAGTACTTC. Translated: CASSYSGTPNQETQYF.

This clone was seen a handful of times. The chain employs TRBV4-1 and TRBJ2-1; 9 nucleotides agree with TRBD2. The CDR3 runs 16 residues. V lost 0 bases, J lost 3 bases, and 3 bases stayed unmatched. In germline, CDR1 is MGHRA, CDR2 YSYEKL. The CDR3 reads CASSQDTSGFYNEQFF. DNA of the CDR3: TGCGCCAGCAGCCAAGATACTAGCGGGTTCTACAATGAGCAGTTCTTC.

J is TRBJ1-1 and V is TRBV6-5, with D uncertain. The CDR3 has 13 amino acids. V was pared by 6 bases and J by 4 bases, with 12 bases between. Germline V gene sequence: CDR1 MNHEY, CDR2 SVGAGI. The CDR3 loop reads CASSTLASTEAFF. In nucleotides, the CDR3 is TGTGCCAGCAGCACTCTTGCGAGCACTGAAGCTTTCTTT.

The CDR3 coding sequence is TGTGCCAGCGATGGTTACACTGAAGCTTTCTTT. This sequence encodes CASDGYTEAFF. The V call is TRBV6-1, the J call TRBJ1-1; unclear D gene. Germline lookup yields CDR1 MNHNS and CDR2 SASEGT. Trimming stripped 8 bases from V and 3 bases from J, with 7 bases between. The CDR3 extends over 11 amino acids.

A single count supports this clone. Written as DNA, the CDR3 is TGTGCCAGCAGTCCTCGACCCGGGGGCCGTGAAGCTTTCTTT. Its translation is CASSPRPGGREAFF. The chain has TRBV5-4 and TRBJ1-1, with D perhaps matching TRBD1 (6 bases). V was clipped by 5 bases and J by 7 bases, with 18 bases between them. The CDR3 covers 14 residues. From germline, CDR1 is SGHNT and CDR2 YYREEE (reference sequence).

The chain links TRBV6-1 to TRBJ1-1; 8 bases are a match to TRBD1. V was clipped by 5 bases and J by 5 bases; unmatched bases: 7. Germline CDR1 MNHNS, CDR2 SASEGT. The CDR3 totals 14 residues. The DNA of the CDR3 is TGTGCCAGCAGTCGGCAGGGGGCTTGGACTGAAGCTTTCTTT. Protein sequence: CASSRQGAWTEAFF.

This CDR3 reads CASSRAASDQPQHF. The DNA for the CDR3 is TGTGCCAGCAGTCGGGCTGCCTCTGATCAGCCCCAGCATTTT. The chain employs TRBV2 and TRBJ1-5, with D uncertain. This CDR3 is 14 amino acids long. V lost 5 bases and J lost 5, with 13 bases in between. Germline V gene sequence: CDR1 SNHLY, CDR2 FYNNEI.